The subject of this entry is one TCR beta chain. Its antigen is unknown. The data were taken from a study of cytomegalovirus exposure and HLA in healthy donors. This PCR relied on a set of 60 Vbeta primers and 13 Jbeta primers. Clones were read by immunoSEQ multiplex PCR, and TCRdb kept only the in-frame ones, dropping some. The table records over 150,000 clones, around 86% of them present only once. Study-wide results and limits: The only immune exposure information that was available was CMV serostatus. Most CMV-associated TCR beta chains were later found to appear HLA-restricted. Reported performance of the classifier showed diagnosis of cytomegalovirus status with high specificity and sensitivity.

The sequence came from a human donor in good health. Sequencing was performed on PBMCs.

The CDR3 sequence: CASSSPTQQTGTGSTDTQYF. In DNA, the CDR3 is TGTGCCAGCAGCTCTCCCACCCAACAAACCGGGACAGGGAGCACAGATACGCAGTATTTT. The chain couples TRBV9 to TRBJ2-3, with 9 bases aligning to TRBD1. From germline, CDR1 is SGDLS and CDR2 YYNGEE. The CDR3 totals 20 residues. J lost 0 bases, V lost 4 bases, and 18 bases had no gene match.